These 26 T cell receptor beta chains were sequenced from one sample in a study of blood T cell repertoires in COVID-19. The assay was immunoSEQ multiplex PCR, and TCRdb's table has in-frame clones only and misses some. Altogether 150,000 or so clones are present, roughly 80% being singletons, with the ten largest covering 9.5% to 13%. The sequencing input was peripheral blood. The source of these receptors is an older woman with COVID-19, enrolled during active disease.

This chain uses TRBV10-2 with TRBJ1-2; 7 bases match TRBD1. With 6 bases clipped from V and 3 bases from J, the junction kept 4 bases outside the gene matches. The CDR3 has 13 amino acids. Looked up from germline, CDR1 is WSHSY and CDR2 is SAAADI. DNA of the CDR3: TGCGCCAGCAGAAGTGGGACAGACTATGGCTACACCTTC. The encoded protein is CASRSGTDYGYTF.

This chain connects TRBV27 to TRBJ1-2; 7 bases line up with TRBD1. This CDR3 has 16 amino acids. With V trimmed by 5 bases and J by 4 bases, 13 bases remained unmatched. CDR1 is MNHEY, CDR2 SMNVEV, per germline (reference sequence). The CDR3 spells CASSVLTGTDRYGYTF. The CDR3 DNA reads as TGTGCCAGCAGTGTCCTCACCGGGACAGATCGCTATGGCTACACCTTC.

The chain employs TRBV9 and TRBJ2-1; TRBD1 might be the D (6 bases). The CDR3 runs to 16 residues. The V end was cut by 1 base, the J end by 4 bases, with 15 bases between. The germline V gene encodes CDR1 SGDLS and CDR2 YYNGEE. The CDR3, as DNA: TGTGCCAGCAGCGTATTCGGACAGCTAGAATACAATGAGCAGTTCTTC. This codes for CASSVFGQLEYNEQFF.

This clone was recorded only once. The chain joins TRBV29-1 to TRBJ1-1, with a weak D call TRBD1 (5 bases). This CDR3 has 12 residues. V lost 6 bases and J 1 base, leaving 9 bases between the germline ends. From germline, CDR1 is SQVTM and CDR2 ANQGSEA. CDR3 amino acids: CSVDDRNTEAFF. DNA for the CDR3: TGCAGCGTCGACGACAGGAACACTGAAGCTTTCTTT.

V is TRBV5-5 and J is TRBJ2-7; a weak D match, TRBD2 (6 bases). The CDR3 is 16 residues long. The V end was cut by 1 base, the J end by 3 bases, with 17 bases between. Germline CDR1 is SGHKS and CDR2 is YYEKEE (reference sequence). The CDR3 DNA reads TGTGCCAGCAGCTTGCAGGGTGGGGACTCAAACTACGAGCAGTACGTC. This encodes CASSLQGGDSNYEQYV.

The CDR3 region is CSKTIQETQYF. CDR3 DNA: TGCAGCAAGACAATACAAGAGACCCAGTACTTC. This chain connects TRBV29-1 to TRBJ2-5, with unresolved D. There are 11 residues in the CDR3. In germline, CDR1 is SQVTM, CDR2 ANQGSEA. V lost 8 bases and J 2 bases, leaving 9 bases between the germline ends.

The CDR3 reads CATSRVRTGNQPQHF. The CDR3 nucleotides read TGTGCCACCAGCAGGGTCCGGACAGGCAATCAGCCCCAGCATTTT. V and J are TRBV15 and TRBJ1-5; D perhaps matches TRBD1 (6 bases). The CDR3 has 15 residues. Germline values: CDR1 LNHNV, CDR2 YYDKDF (reference sequence). Trimming took 3 bases from V and 2 from J, leaving 11 bases between them.

This chain links TRBV10-1 with TRBJ2-1; 9 positions match TRBD2. Trimming removed 6 bases from V and 5 bases from J; junction bases left unmatched: 8. Germline values: CDR1 WNHNN, CDR2 SYGVQD (reference sequence). CDR3 size: 15 residues. The CDR3 nucleotides read TGCGCCAGCAGGGCGGGACTAGCCGCGAACAATGAGCAGTTCTTC. Translating it yields CASRAGLAANNEQFF.

CDR3 nucleotides: TGCGCCAGCAGCTTCGACAGGGTATCTGAAGCTTTCTTT. Protein sequence: CASSFDRVSEAFF. V usage is TRBV5-1 and J usage is TRBJ1-1, with 7 bases matching TRBD1. CDR3 length: 13 residues. Germline values: CDR1 SGHRS, CDR2 YFSETQ. Trimming at V came to 2 bases and at J to 6 bases, leaving 4 bases not matched to a gene.

The rearrangement links TRBV6-1 to TRBJ1-3; D gene unclear. Germline values: CDR1 MNHNS, CDR2 SASEGT. The ends were cut back, 3 bases at V and 0 bases at J, with 6 bases in the middle. The CDR3 contains 14 residues. The CDR3 here is CASSDRLSGNTIYF. In DNA, the CDR3 is TGTGCCAGCAGTGACAGACTCTCTGGAAACACCATATATTTT.

J is TRBJ2-1 and V is TRBV9; D might be TRBD2 (6 bases). This CDR3 contains 15 residues. Trimming removed 4 bases at V and 0 bases at J, with 11 bases between. Germline CDR1 reads SGDLS; CDR2 reads YYNGEE. CDR3 bases: TGTGCCAGCAGCCCCACCGGGAGCTCCTACAATGAGCAGTTCTTC. It translates to CASSPTGSSYNEQFF. The complete variable domain, with remaining parts taken from reference TRBV9 and TRBJ2-1, reads DSGVTQTPKHLITATGQRVTLRCSPRSGDLSVYWYQQSLDQGLQFLIQYYNGEERAKGNILERFSAQQFPDLHSELNLSSLELGDSALYFCASSPTGSSYNEQFFGPGTRLTVL.

V usage is TRBV13 and J usage is TRBJ1-2; the D gene is possibly TRBD1 (5 bases). Germline assignment: CDR1 PRHDT and CDR2 FYEKMQ (reference sequence). CDR3 size: 11 residues. V lost 2 bases, J lost 7 bases, and 5 bases lay in between. The CDR3: CASSLRGGYTF. For the CDR3, the DNA is TGTGCCAGCAGCTTAAGGGGTGGCTACACCTTC.

The chain employs TRBV3-1 (or the pseudogene TRBV3-2) and TRBJ1-5; D unresolved. Germline V gives CDR1 LGHDT, CDR2 YNNKEL (reference sequence). V was clipped by 2 bases and J by 0 bases, with 23 bases between them. This CDR3 contains 20 residues. The CDR3 region is CASSQSKRELPLYSNQPQHF. For the CDR3, the DNA is TGTGCCAGCAGCCAATCTAAAAGGGAGCTTCCCCTGTATAGCAATCAGCCCCAGCATTTT.

Only a few counts were recorded for this clone. The chain is built from TRBV7-8 and TRBJ1-5; the D gene is possibly TRBD1 (6 bases). The germline V gene has CDR1 SGHVS and CDR2 FQNEAQ. V lost 5 bases to trimming and J lost 6 bases, with 11 bases between them. The CDR3 has 13 residues. CDR3 in amino acids: CASSQQGLQPQHF. The CDR3 nucleotides read TGTGCCAGCAGCCAACAGGGTCTTCAGCCCCAGCATTTT. The whole variable domain, remainder taken from reference TRBV7-8 and TRBJ1-5, is GAGVSQSPRYKVAKRGQDVALRCDPISGHVSLFWYQQALGQGPEFLTYFQNEAQLDKSGLPSDRFFAERPEGSVSTLKIQRTQQEDSAVYLCASSQQGLQPQHFGDGTRLSIL.

The rearrangement joins TRBV12-3 or TRBV12-4 to TRBJ1-5; D perhaps matches TRBD1 (5 bases). This CDR3 spans 13 amino acids. The ends were cut back, 2 bases at V and 4 bases at J, with 6 bases in the middle. CDR3 protein: CASSLSGNQPQHF. The CDR3 DNA is TGTGCCAGCAGTTTATCAGGGAATCAGCCCCAGCATTTT.

This sequence joins TRBV29-1 and TRBJ1-1; D possibly corresponds to TRBD1 (5 bases). The CDR3 runs to 12 residues. V lost 6 bases and J lost 1, with 9 bases in between. The germline CDR1 and CDR2 sequences are SQVTM and ANQGSEA. This CDR3 is CSVRDGNTEAFF. Written as DNA, the CDR3 is TGCAGCGTGCGGGACGGGAACACTGAAGCTTTCTTT.

This chain uses TRBV6-6 with TRBJ1-5; tentative D call: TRBD1 (6 bases). The germline V gene encodes CDR1 MNHNY and CDR2 SVGAGI (reference sequence). With 2 bases removed from V and 6 bases from J, the gap between germline ends came to 14 bases. The CDR3 is made up of 15 amino acids. CDR3 in DNA: TGTGCCAGCAGTTACGATGGGGGCGGACGTCAGCCCCAGCATTTT. Residues: CASSYDGGGRQPQHF.

This chain's CDR3 is CASSLGVGVFEAFF. The CDR3, as DNA: TGTGCCAGCAGCTTAGGTGTAGGGGTATTTGAAGCTTTCTTT. The V and J genes are TRBV7-3 and TRBJ1-1; maybe TRBD1 (5 bases). Germline CDR1 SGHTA, CDR2 FQGTGA. Trimming left V 2 bases short and J 7 bases short, with 14 bases between. CDR3 length: 14 amino acids.

The rearrangement joins TRBV6-5 to TRBJ1-2; D may be TRBD1 (5 bases). This CDR3 has 15 residues. The germline V gene encodes CDR1 MNHEY and CDR2 SVGAGI. V was clipped by 6 bases and J by 5 bases, with 19 bases between them. CDR3 DNA sequence: TGTGCCAGCAGCGGGAGGGCGGGACCGTCTTATGGCTACACCTTC. This encodes CASSGRAGPSYGYTF.

The rearrangement joins TRBV7-2 to TRBJ1-3, with 11 bases aligning to TRBD1. Trimming at V came to 3 bases and at J to 8 bases, leaving 3 bases not matched to a gene. Looked up from germline, CDR1 is SGHTA and CDR2 is FQGNSA. This CDR3 has 14 residues. The CDR3 region has the DNA TGTGCCAGCAGCTTGGACAGGGGGCTTGACACCATATATTTT. It encodes CASSLDRGLDTIYF.

The chain is built from TRBV12-5 and TRBJ1-4; no reliable D call. This CDR3 has 15 amino acids. Trimming left V 3 bases short and J 0 bases short, with 8 bases between. CDR1 and CDR2 from the germline V gene are LGHNT and FRNRAP. Here the CDR3 DNA reads TGTGCTAGTGGTTTAACTCTTGCAACTAATGAAAAACTGTTTTTT. This encodes CASGLTLATNEKLFF.

The chain has TRBV7-9 and TRBJ2-1; D may be TRBD2 (7 bases). Trimming took off 5 bases at V and 7 bases at J, with 18 bases between the two ends. The V gene's germline CDR1 is SEHNR and CDR2 FQNEAQ (reference sequence). The CDR3 length is 15 residues. The CDR3, as DNA: TGTGCCAGCAGCGTTAGGGGGGGCTCCATGAATGAGCAGTTCTTC. It encodes CASSVRGGSMNEQFF.

The count of this clone is one. The chain joins TRBV4-2 to TRBJ1-2, with 7 bases fitting TRBD1. The CDR3 spans 15 residues. The trim removed 0 bases at V and 7 bases at J, leaving 8 bases unmatched. Looked up from germline, CDR1 is LGHNA and CDR2 is YNFKEQ. CDR3 loop: CASSQDGQGGSGYTF. The CDR3 DNA sequence: TGTGCCAGCAGCCAAGATGGGCAGGGGGGCAGTGGCTACACCTTC.

The chain carries TRBV25-1 and TRBJ2-4; D may be TRBD1 (6 bases). The V end was cut by 4 bases, the J end by 1 base, with 14 bases between. Germline-derived CDR1 and CDR2 are MGHDK and SYGVNS. There are 16 residues in the CDR3. CDR3 in DNA: TGTGCCAGCAGTGGGACAGTTAATTCGGCCAAAAACATTCAGTACTTC. It specifies CASSGTVNSAKNIQYF.

V gene TRBV3-1 (or the pseudogene TRBV3-2) combines with J gene TRBJ1-2, with 8 bases lining up with TRBD1. With 3 bases clipped from V and 3 bases from J, the junction kept 9 bases outside the gene matches. This CDR3 region has 16 residues. Germline assignment: CDR1 LGHDT and CDR2 YNNKEL (reference sequence). The chain's CDR3 is CASSHFTDRAYYGYTF. CDR3 coding DNA: TGTGCCAGCAGCCATTTTACGGACAGGGCTTACTATGGCTACACCTTC.

This clone was seen once. This CDR3 is also generated by other DNA sequences in the sample. The CDR3 sequence: CASSLSGANVLTF. The CDR3 region has the DNA TGTGCCAGCAGCCTCTCTGGGGCCAACGTCCTGACTTTC. V usage is TRBV12-3 or TRBV12-4 and J usage is TRBJ2-6; D unclear. The CDR3 extends over 13 amino acids. V lost 6 bases and J lost 0, with 3 bases in between.